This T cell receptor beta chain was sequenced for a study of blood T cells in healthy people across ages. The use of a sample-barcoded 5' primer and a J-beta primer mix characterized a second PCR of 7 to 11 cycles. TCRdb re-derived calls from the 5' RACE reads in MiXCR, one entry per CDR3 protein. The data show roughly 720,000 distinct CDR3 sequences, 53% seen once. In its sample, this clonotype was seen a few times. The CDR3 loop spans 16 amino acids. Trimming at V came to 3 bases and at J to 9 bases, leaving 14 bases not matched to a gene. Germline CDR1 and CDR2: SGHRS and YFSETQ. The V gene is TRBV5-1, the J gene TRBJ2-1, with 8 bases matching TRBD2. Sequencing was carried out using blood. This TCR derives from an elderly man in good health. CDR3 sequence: CASSSGLAGTLAEQFF. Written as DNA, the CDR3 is TGCGCCAGCAGCTCGGGCTTAGCGGGGACCCTCGCTGAGCAGTTCTTC.